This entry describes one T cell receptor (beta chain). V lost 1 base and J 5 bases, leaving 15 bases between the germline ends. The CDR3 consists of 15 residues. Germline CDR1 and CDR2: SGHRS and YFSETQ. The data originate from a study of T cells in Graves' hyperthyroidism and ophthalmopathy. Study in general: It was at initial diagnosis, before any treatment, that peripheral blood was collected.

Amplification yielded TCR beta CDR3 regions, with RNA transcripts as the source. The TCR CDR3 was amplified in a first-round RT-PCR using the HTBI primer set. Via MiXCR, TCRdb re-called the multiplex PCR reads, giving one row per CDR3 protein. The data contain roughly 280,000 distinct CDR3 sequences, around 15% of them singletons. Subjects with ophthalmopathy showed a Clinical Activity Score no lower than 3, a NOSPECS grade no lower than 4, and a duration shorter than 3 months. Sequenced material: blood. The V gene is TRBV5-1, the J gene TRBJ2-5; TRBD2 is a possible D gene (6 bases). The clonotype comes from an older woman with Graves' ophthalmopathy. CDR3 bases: TGCGCCAGCAGCTTGCACGGGAGTGTCAGGGAGACCCAGTACTTC. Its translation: CASSLHGSVRETQYF.